This TCR beta chain was sequenced during a study of blood T cell repertoires in COVID-19 (dated by TCRdb to the early 2020s). Looking at the study overall: Collaborator samples came from the United States, Italy and Spain and covered acute and convalescent phases of COVID-19. Where HLA class I and class II types were available, the types were taken from metadata supplied by the sample provider, not from assay-based typing. The sample metadata nearly always contained a de-identified subject ID, COVID-19 status, age in years and sex. The samples were drawn from the first 160 participants of the ongoing ImmuneRACE study and from 1,254 subjects provided by 6 global collaborators. The repertoires were released in a freely available public database intended as a resource for research on the immune response to SARS-CoV-2. The prospective study material was composed of cDNA or gDNA derived from T cells, B-cell-depleted T cells, or PBMCs. Deeply sampled blood TCRbeta repertoires from subjects exposed to, actively infected with, or recovered from COVID-19 were included in the dataset. Overall results and qualifications from the work: How much clinical and demographic metadata was included differed by source and by participant, and the metadata was provided uncurated.

On this clone: This clone's antigen is unknown. Base qualities are not recorded, but no much larger clone differs from it by a single base. The same CDR3 can be traced to other DNA sequences in this sample.

The immunoSEQ Assay, a bias-controlled multiplex PCR, was used to amplify TCRbeta CDR3 regions from genomic DNA. The original methods were these. The number of nucleated cells in each sample was estimated by amplification of reference gene primers within the assay. To quantify the absolute abundance of each unique TCRbeta CDR3 rearrangement, sequence reads were collapsed and filtered. For each sample, productive Simpson clonality was calculated by taking the square root of Simpson's diversity index across productive rearrangements. Held by TCRdb, this immuneACCESS table contains in-frame sequences only and omits some clones. Under half of the omission traces to an unresolved V gene where checked; the cause of the rest is unknown. The DNA was the basis for D and trimming; V, J and clone size are from that table. The sample table holds more than 400,000 clones, of which 90% were seen once. The ten biggest clones cover around 0.6% of the sample.

In the prospective study, participants were roughly 18 to 89 years old, resided in 25 or so geographic areas of the United States, and were enrolled through a virtual design. To assign participants to cohorts, the prospective study relied on clinical history that participants themselves reported in a screening survey and a study questionnaire. Recovered participants in ImmuneRACE Cohort 3 were defined by two consecutive negative NP/OP PCR tests, clearance by a healthcare professional, or resolution of symptoms. In the prospective study, mobile phlebotomists collected whole blood, serum and a nasopharyngeal or oropharyngeal swab from each participant. Over a roughly 2-month period, participants in the prospective study had the option of providing additional blood draws and questionnaires. Prospective study blood samples were shipped either frozen or at room temperature before DNA extraction. CDR1 and CDR2 are drawn from the germline V gene: KGHSH, LQKENI. V is pruned by 6 bases and J by 6 bases, leaving 5 bases of the junction without a gene match. Spanning cysteine to phenylalanine, the CDR3 consists of 13 amino acids. The retained sequence is limited to the CDR3, 39 bases, with the frame set at the first base.

This receptor chain uses TRBV18 and TRBJ1-1; the junction holds 9 bases that match TRBD1. Source material: PBMCs or T cells enriched from blood (not recorded which). This clonotype was obtained from a man between 18 and 29 years old who had recovered from COVID-19. The DNA reads as follows: TGTGCCAGCTCCCCGGACAGGGGCGCTGAAGCTTTCTTT. Its product reads: CASSPDRGAEAFF.